The T cell receptor (beta chain) described here comes from a study of response to subunit inactivated influenza vaccine. TCRdb re-called the RT-PCR reads with MiXCR, one entry per CDR3 protein. Here the sample spans about 780,000 distinct CDR3 sequences, under 20% being singletons. Germline values: CDR1 SGHAT, CDR2 FQNNGV. Germline trimming cut 3 bases from V and 5 bases from J; bases unmatched to any gene: 12. The CDR3 loop spans 16 amino acids. To note about this clonotype: Its specificity is not known.

Study-level results: The study's authors posited that every seasonal influenza vaccination enlists few new T cells.

Sequencing used PBMCs from blood, obtained roughly 5 days after vaccination. This TCR was recovered from a man in his fifties or sixties who received an inactivated influenza vaccine. The chain combines TRBV11-2 with TRBJ2-5; the match to TRBD1 covers 7 bases. The CDR3 sequence: CASSFRTGKRVETQYF. CDR3 DNA sequence: TGTGCCAGCAGCTTTAGGACAGGAAAAAGGGTCGAGACCCAGTACTTC. The full variable domain, its missing parts supplied by reference TRBV11-2 and TRBJ2-5, is EAGVAQSPRYKIIEKRQSVAFWCNPISGHATLYWYQQILGQGPKLLIQFQNNGVVDDSQLPKDRFSAERLKGVDSTLKIQPAKLEDSAVYLCASSFRTGKRVETQYFGPGTRLLVL.